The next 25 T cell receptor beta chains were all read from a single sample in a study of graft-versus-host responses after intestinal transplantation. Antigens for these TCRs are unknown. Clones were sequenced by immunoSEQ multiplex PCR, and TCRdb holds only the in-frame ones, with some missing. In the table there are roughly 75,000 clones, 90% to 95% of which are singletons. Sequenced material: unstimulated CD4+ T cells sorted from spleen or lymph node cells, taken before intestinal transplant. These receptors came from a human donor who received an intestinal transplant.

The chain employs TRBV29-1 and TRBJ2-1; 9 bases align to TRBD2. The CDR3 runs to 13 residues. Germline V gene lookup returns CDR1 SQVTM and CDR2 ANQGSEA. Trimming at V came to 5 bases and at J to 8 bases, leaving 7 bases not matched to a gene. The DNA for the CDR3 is TGCAGCGTTTCCGAGCTAGCGGGGTATGAGCAGTTCTTC. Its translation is CSVSELAGYEQFF.

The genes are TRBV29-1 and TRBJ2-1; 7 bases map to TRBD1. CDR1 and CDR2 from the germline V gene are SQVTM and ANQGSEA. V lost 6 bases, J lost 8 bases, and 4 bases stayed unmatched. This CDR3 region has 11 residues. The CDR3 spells CSVDRKDEQFF. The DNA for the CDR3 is TGCAGCGTGGACAGGAAAGATGAGCAGTTCTTC.

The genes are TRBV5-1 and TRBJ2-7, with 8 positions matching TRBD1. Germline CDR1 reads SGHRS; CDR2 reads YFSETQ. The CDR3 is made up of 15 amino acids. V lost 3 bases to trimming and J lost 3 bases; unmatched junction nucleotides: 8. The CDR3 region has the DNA TGCGCCAGCAGCTCCTGGAGGACAGGGAGCTACGAGCAGTACTTC. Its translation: CASSSWRTGSYEQYF.

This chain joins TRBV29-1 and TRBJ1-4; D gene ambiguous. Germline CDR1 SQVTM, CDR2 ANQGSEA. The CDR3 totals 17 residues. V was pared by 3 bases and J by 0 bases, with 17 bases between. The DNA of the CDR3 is TGCAGCGTTGACGACCAGGTAGGATTCGCAACTAATGAAAAACTGTTTTTT. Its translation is CSVDDQVGFATNEKLFF. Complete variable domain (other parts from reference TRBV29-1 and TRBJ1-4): SAVISQKPSRDICQRGTSLTIQCQVDSQVTMMFWYRQQPGQSLTLIATANQGSEATYESGFVIDKFPISRPNLTFSTLTVSNMSPEDSSIYLCSVDDQVGFATNEKLFFGSGTQLSVL.

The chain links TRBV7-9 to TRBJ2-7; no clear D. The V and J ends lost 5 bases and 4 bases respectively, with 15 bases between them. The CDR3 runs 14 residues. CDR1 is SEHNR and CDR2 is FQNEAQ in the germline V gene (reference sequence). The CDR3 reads CASSASPPSYEQYF. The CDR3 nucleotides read TGTGCCAGCAGCGCAAGTCCCCCTAGTTACGAGCAGTACTTC.

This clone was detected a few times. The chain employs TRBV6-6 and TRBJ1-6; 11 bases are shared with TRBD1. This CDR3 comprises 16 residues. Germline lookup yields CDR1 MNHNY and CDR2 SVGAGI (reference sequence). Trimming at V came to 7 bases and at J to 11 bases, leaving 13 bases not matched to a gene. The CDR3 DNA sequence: TGTGCCAGCAAACCGGGGGTGGACAGGGGGCGACCACCCCTCCACTTT. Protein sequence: CASKPGVDRGRPPLHF.

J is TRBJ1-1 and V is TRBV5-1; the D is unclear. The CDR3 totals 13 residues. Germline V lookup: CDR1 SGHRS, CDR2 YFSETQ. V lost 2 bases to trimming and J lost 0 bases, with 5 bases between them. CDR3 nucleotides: TGCGCCAGCAGCTTCAGTTTGAACACTGAAGCTTTCTTT. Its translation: CASSFSLNTEAFF.

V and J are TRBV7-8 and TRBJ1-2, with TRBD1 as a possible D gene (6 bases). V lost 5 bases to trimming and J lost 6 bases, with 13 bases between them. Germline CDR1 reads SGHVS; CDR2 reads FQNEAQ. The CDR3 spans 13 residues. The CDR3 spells CASSPTGRDGYTF. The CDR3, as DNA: TGTGCCAGCAGCCCTACAGGGAGGGATGGCTACACCTTC.

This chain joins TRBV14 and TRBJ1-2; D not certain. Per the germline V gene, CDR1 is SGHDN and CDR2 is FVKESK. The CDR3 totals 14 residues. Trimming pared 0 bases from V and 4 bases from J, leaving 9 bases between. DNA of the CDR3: TGTGCCAGCAGCCAAGAGCCTTACTTCTATGGCTACACCTTC. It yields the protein CASSQEPYFYGYTF.

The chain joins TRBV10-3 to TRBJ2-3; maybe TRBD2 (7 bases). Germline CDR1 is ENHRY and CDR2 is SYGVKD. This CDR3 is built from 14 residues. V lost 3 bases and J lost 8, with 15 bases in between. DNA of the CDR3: TGTGCCATCAGTGAAGTAGTAGGGGGGGGTACGCAGTATTTT. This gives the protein CAISEVVGGGTQYF.

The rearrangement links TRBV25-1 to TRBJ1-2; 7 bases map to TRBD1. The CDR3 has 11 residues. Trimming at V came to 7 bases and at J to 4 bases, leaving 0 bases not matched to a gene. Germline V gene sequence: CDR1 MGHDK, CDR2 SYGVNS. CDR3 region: CASTGGYGYTF. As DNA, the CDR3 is TGTGCCAGCACAGGGGGCTATGGCTACACCTTC.

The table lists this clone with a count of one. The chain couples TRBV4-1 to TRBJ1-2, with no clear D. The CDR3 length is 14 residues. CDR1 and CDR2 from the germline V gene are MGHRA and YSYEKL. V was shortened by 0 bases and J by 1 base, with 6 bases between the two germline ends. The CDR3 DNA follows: TGCGCCAGCAGCCAAGATACGGTTAACTATGGCTACACCTTC. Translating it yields CASSQDTVNYGYTF.

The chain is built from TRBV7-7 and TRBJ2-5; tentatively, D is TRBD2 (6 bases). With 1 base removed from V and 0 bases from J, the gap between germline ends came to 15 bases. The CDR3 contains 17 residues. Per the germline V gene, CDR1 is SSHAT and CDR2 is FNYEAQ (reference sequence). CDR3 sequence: CASSLGGLAQYQETQYF. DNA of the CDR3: TGTGCCAGCAGCTTAGGTGGCCTAGCGCAGTACCAAGAGACCCAGTACTTC.

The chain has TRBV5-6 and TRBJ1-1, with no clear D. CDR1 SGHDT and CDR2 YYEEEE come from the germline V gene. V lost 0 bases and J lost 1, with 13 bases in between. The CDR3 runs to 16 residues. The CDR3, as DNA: TGTGCCAGCAGCTTGGAGTATGGGTCGGGGAACACTGAAGCTTTCTTT. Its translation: CASSLEYGSGNTEAFF.

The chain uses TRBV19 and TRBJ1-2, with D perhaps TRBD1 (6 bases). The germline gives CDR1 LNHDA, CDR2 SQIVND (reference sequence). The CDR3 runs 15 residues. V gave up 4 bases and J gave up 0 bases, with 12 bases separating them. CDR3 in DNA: TGTGCCAGTAGTACACAGGGTCTAGCTAACTATGGCTACACCTTC. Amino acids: CASSTQGLANYGYTF.

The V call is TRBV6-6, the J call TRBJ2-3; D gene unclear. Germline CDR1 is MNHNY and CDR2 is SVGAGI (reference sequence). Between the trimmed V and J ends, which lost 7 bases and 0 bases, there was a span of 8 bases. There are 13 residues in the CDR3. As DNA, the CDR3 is TGTGCCAGCATGGGCCGAAGCACAGATACGCAGTATTTT. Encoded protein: CASMGRSTDTQYF.

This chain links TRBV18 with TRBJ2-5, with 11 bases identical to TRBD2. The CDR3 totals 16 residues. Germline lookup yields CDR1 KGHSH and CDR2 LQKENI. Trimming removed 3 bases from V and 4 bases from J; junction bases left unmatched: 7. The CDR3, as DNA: TGTGCCAGCTCACCGGTTAGCGGGGGGGCTCGAGAGACCCAGTACTTC. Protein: CASSPVSGGARETQYF.

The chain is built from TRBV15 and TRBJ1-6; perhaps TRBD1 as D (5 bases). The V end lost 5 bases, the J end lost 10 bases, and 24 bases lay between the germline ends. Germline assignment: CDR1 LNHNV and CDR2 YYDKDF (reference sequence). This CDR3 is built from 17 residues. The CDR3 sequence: CATSRDPGSPTESPLHF. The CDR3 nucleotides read TGTGCCACCAGCCGGGACCCCGGGAGCCCCACTGAATCACCCCTCCACTTT.

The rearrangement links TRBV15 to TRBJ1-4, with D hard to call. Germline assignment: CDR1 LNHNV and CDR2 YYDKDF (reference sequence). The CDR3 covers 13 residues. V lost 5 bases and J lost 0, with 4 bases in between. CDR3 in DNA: TGTGCCACCAGCCGGGCAACTAATGAAAAACTGTTTTTT. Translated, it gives CATSRATNEKLFF.

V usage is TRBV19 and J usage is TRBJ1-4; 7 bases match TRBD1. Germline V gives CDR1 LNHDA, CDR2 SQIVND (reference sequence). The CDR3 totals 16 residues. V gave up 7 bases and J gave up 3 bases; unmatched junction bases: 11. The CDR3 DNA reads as TGTGCCAGTACCACCTATTCCGGGACAGCTAATGAAAAACTGTTTTTT. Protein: CASTTYSGTANEKLFF. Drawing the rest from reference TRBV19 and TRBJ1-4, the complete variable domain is DGGITQSPKYLFRKEGQNVTLSCEQNLNHDAMYWYRQDPGQGLRLIYYSQIVNDFQKGDIAEGYSVSREKKESFPLTVTSAQKNPTAFYLCASTTYSGTANEKLFFGSGTQLSVL.

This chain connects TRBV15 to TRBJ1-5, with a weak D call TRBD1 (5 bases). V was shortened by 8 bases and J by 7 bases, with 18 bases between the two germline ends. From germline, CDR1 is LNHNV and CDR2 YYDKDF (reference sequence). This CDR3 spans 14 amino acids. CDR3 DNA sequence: TGTGCCACCGCCGACAGAAGGGCGATGCAGCCCCAGCATTTT. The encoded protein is CATADRRAMQPQHF.

As DNA, the CDR3 is TGTGCCAGCAGCTACCGGACAGGTAGCGGCTACACCTTC. Translating it yields CASSYRTGSGYTF. The chain uses TRBV11-3 and TRBJ1-2; 7 bases map to TRBD1. V shed 4 bases and J 8 bases; nucleotides not matched to a gene: 7. Germline CDR1 SGHNT, CDR2 YENEEA. This CDR3 comprises 13 residues. Full variable domain (remainder filled in from reference TRBV11-3 and TRBJ1-2): EAGVVQSPRYKIIEKKQPVAFWCNPISGHNTLYWYLQNLGQGPELLIRYENEEAVDDSQLPKDRFSAERLKGVDSTLKIQPAELGDSAVYLCASSYRTGSGYTFGSGTRLTVV.

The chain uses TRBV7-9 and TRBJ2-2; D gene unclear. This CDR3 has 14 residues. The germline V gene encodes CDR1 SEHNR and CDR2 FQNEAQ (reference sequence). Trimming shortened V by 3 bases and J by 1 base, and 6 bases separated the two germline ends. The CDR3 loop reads CASSLVRNTGELFF. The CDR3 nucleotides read TGTGCCAGCAGCTTGGTCAGGAACACCGGGGAGCTGTTTTTT.

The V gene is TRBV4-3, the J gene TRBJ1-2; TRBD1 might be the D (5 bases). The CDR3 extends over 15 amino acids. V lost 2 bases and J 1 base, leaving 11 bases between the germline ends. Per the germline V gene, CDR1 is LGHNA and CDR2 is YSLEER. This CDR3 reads CASSQLARDNYGYTF. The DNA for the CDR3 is TGCGCCAGCAGCCAACTGGCCAGGGATAACTATGGCTACACCTTC.

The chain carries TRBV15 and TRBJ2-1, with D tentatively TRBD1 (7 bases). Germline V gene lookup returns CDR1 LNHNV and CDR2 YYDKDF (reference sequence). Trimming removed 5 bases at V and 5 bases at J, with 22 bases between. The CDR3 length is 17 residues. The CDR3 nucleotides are TGTGCCACCAGCGGTCCCACGCGGGCAGGGGGGAACAATGAGCAGTTCTTC. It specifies CATSGPTRAGGNNEQFF.